Reported below is one TCR beta chain. Its antigen is still unknown. The repertoire was sequenced with immunoSEQ multiplex PCR; TCRdb's copy has only in-frame clones and lacks some. The data hold tens of thousands of clones, with about 90% observed a single time. This sample was included in a study of neoadjuvant anti-PD-1 for oral cavity cancer. As for the study in general: Around day 43, patients without progression received a fourth nivolumab dose before surgery. The study's findings and limits: TCR analyses covered only a few patients per response group. Treg/Th17 ratio rose with pretreatment blood and fell with post-treatment tumor TCRbeta clonality.

Trimming cost V 2 bases and J 2 bases, with 7 bases left between them. Germline CDR1 and CDR2: SGHDN and FVKESK. The CDR3 has 14 amino acids. Time point reported: after neoadjuvant nivolumab, at surgical resection. The sequencing here drew on PBMCs, taken after nivolumab (anti-PD-1) treatment. The V and J genes are TRBV14 and TRBJ2-4; D is undetermined. This TCR came from a person aged 35-79 years with oral cavity squamous cell carcinoma. CDR3 in DNA: TGTGCCAGCAGCCAAACTCTTTCCAAAAACATTCAGTACTTC. As protein: CASSQTLSKNIQYF.